This TCR beta chain was captured in a study of cytomegalovirus exposure and HLA in healthy donors. The study, taken as a whole, reports: CMV serostatus was the only recorded immune exposure for donors. At a 0.05 false discovery rate, a later analysis found some 18,000 TCR beta sequences to be associated with HLA alleles. Cytomegalovirus-associated TCR beta chains were listed, numbering 164.

Germline V lookup: CDR1 LNHNV, CDR2 YYDKDF (reference sequence). This CDR3 is built from 12 residues. Trimming took off 8 bases at V and 5 bases at J, with 12 bases between the two ends. A multiplex PCR was run with 60 Vbeta primers and 13 Jbeta primers. Assay: immunoSEQ multiplex PCR; the TCRdb copy retains only in-frame clones and omits some. Its table records 65,000 to 85,000 clones. About this clone: Its specificity is not known.

The receptor comes from a female donor in good health and CMV-seropositive. The chain couples TRBV15 to TRBJ1-1; D is perhaps TRBD1 (6 bases). The specimen was PBMCs. The CDR3 bases are TGTGCCACCCAGGGGAGCAATACTGAAGCTTTCTTT. Translated, it gives CATQGSNTEAFF.